The T cell receptor (beta chain) under discussion was sequenced for a study of shared clonotypes between healthy human individuals. Study-wide background: The donors, a couple of women and a few men, were aged 18 to 49. Study observations and caveats: Generation probabilities of non-shared clonotypes were lower (relative to those shared by all four donors). A small donor pool kept down the genetic and exposure-history diversity that was represented.

J was trimmed by 5 bases and V by 3 bases; bases with no gene match: 6. This CDR3 has 13 residues. Germline V gene data show CDR1 as GTSNPN and CDR2 as SVGIG (reference sequence). A word on this clone: Its antigen is currently unknown.

TCRdb keeps only in-frame clones here, not all; method: immunoSEQ multiplex PCR. This repertoire shows 950,000 to 1,100,000 clones, around 76% found once; its top ten account for 1.2% to 1.5%. This clonotype was sampled from a man younger than 35 in good health. The chain recombines TRBV30 with TRBJ2-7, with TRBD2 matching 8 bases. Sequences were obtained from memory CD4+ T cells sorted from blood. Subset in this sample: CD45RA-negative fraction. The chain's CDR3 is CAWRARGGNEQYF. CDR3 in DNA: TGTGCCTGGAGAGCCCGCGGGGGGAACGAGCAGTACTTC.